This T cell receptor (beta chain) derives from a study of blood T cells in healthy people across ages. CDR3 length: 14 residues. Germline CDR1 reads SNHLY; CDR2 reads FYNNEI. V lost 3 bases to trimming and J lost 4 bases, with 10 bases between them. This clonotype was seen more than once but under ten times. It was with a sample-barcoded 5' primer and a J-beta primer mix that a second PCR of roughly 6 to 12 cycles was run. TCRdb re-analysed the 5' RACE reads in MiXCR, keeping a single row per CDR3 protein. The sample has 700,000 to 900,000 distinct CDR3 sequences, roughly 24% seen once. These data were likewise used in another study, on T cells of mothers and their children.

The material sequenced was blood. This TCR derives from a boy younger than 18 in good health. The gene calls are TRBV2 and TRBJ1-3, with no clear D. The CDR3 reads CASSDRVAGNTIYF. The CDR3 DNA is TGTGCCAGCAGTGATAGGGTAGCCGGAAACACCATATATTTT.